Listed below are T cell receptor beta chains from one sample, sequenced in a study of T-cell reconstitution after alpha-beta-depleted transplantation in children. One entry per CDR3 protein results from TCRdb running MiXCR on the PCR reads. The table shows 100,000 to 150,000 distinct CDR3 sequences, with about 23% occurring only once. The specimen comprised PBMCs, mostly from graft donor cells, sampled 180 days after TCRalphabeta/CD19-depleted stem cell transplant. These receptors were collected from a male patient aged 2 to 9 who had a stem cell transplant for chronic granulomatous disease, so the T cells may come from the graft donor. CDR3s include the opening cysteine and the closing phenylalanine or tryptophan. Clone size appears in some rows only: once, few, many, or a class for an expanded clone.

>TRBV5-6|TRBJ2-3|NA
CASSAPSGGAPDTQYF
>TRBV11-2|TRBJ2-5|many
CASRQTGVETQYF
>TRBV7-2|TRBJ2-7|once
CASSLAPLDEQYF
>TRBV11-2|TRBJ1-1|many
CASSLFRGRNTEAFF
>TRBV29-1|TRBJ1-2|many
CSVEDRHSGTLTNYGYTF
>TRBV20-1|TRBJ1-6|NA
CSARDQENPGSSYNSPLHF
>TRBV7-2|TRBJ2-7|few
CASSDPGQPFLPDEQYF
>TRBV7-2|TRBJ2-7|many
CASSLSGLSYEQYF
>TRBV6-6|TRBJ2-1|many
CASSYDTHRFF
>TRBV28|TRBJ1-5|NA
CASSTGTAKGQPQHF
>TRBV7-3|TRBJ2-1|many
CASSFTGGGYNEQFF
>TRBV12-3/TRBV12-4|TRBJ2-7|NA
CASPSRGRVSYEQYF
>TRBV6-1|TRBJ2-2|NA
CASRRGGQDTGELFF
>TRBV27|TRBJ2-7|many
CASSLRASDYYEQYF
>TRBV5-1|TRBJ2-7|NA
CASSLGTGSSYEQYF
>TRBV20-1|TRBJ2-5|medium-sized
CSALDREVQETQYF
>TRBV29-1|TRBJ1-1|few
CSVSRGNGAFF
>TRBV29-1|TRBJ1-5|many
CSVLDQPQHF
>TRBV4-1|TRBJ1-4|many
CASSQEGVRDEKLFF
>TRBV20-1|TRBJ2-1|NA
CSASGQRGGYNEQFF
>TRBV7-8|TRBJ2-2|many
CASSLELANTGELFF
>TRBV4-1|TRBJ2-7|NA
CASSQAPRYEQYF
>TRBV12-3/TRBV12-4|TRBJ2-7|few
CASSSETSGRAFEQYF
>TRBV20-1|TRBJ2-7|many
CSARAGYEQYF
>TRBV12-3/TRBV12-4|TRBJ2-6|few
CASLTTGANVLTF
>TRBV9|TRBJ2-1|many
CASSVGVAGGQGNEQFF
>TRBV12-3/TRBV12-4|TRBJ1-3|NA
CASSPQGRPGNTIYF
>TRBV7-2|TRBJ2-3|NA
CASSLGGNVMDTQYF